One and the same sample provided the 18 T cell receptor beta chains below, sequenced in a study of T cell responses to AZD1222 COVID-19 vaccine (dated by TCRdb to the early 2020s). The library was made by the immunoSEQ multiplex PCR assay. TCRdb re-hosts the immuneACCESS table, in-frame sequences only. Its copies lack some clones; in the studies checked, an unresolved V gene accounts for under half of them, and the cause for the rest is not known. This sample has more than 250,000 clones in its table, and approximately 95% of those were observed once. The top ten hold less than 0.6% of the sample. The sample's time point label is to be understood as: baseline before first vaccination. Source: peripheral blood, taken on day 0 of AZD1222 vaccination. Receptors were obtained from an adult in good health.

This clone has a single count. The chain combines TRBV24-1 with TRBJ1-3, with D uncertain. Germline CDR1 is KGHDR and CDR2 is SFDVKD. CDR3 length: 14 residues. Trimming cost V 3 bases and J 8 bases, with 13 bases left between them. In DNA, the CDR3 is TGTGCCACCAGTGATCCGAGGCGGGGAGACACCATATATTTT. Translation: CATSDPRRGDTIYF.

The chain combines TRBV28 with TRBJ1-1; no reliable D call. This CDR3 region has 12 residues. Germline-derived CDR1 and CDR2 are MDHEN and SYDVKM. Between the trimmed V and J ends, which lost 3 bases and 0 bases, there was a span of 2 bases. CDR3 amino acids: CASSLVNTEAFF. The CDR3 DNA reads TGTGCCAGCAGTTTGGTGAACACTGAAGCTTTCTTT.

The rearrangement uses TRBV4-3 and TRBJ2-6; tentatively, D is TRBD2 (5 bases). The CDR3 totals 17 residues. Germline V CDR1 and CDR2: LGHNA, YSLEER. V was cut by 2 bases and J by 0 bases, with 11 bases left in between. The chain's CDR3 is CASSQSARDSGANVLTF. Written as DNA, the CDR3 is TGCGCCAGCAGCCAAAGTGCCCGGGACTCTGGGGCCAACGTCCTGACTTTC.

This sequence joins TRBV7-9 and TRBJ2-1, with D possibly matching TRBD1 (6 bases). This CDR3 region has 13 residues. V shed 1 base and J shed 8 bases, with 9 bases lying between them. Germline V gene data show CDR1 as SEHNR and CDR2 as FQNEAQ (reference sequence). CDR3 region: CASSLGQGYEQFF. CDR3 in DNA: TGTGCCAGCAGCTTAGGGCAGGGGTATGAGCAGTTCTTC.

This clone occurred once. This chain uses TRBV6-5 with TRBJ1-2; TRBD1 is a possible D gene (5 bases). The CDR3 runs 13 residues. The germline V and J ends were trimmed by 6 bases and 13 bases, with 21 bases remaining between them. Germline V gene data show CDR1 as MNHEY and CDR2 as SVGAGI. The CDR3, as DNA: TGTGCCAGCAGGGGGGTTGGCGACACATCTGTCACCTTC. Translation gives CASRGVGDTSVTF.

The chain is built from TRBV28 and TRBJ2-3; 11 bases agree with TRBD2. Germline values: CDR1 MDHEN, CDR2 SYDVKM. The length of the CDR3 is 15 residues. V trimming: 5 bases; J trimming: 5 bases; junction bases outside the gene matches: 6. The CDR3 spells CASSRSGRAQDTQYF. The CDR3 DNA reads TGTGCCAGCAGTCGTAGCGGGAGGGCCCAAGATACGCAGTATTTT.

In DNA, the CDR3 is TGCGCCAGCAGCTCCGGGACAACACCTTCCTACGAGCAGTACTTC. Amino acids: CASSSGTTPSYEQYF. The chain links TRBV5-1 to TRBJ2-7; perhaps TRBD1 as D (6 bases). Germline CDR1 SGHRS, CDR2 YFSETQ. This CDR3 contains 15 residues. Trimming took 3 bases from V and 1 from J, leaving 14 bases between them.

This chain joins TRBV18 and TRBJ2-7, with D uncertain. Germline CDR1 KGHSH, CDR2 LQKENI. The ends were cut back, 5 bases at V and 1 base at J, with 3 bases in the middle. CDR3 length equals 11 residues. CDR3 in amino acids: CASSVSYEQYF. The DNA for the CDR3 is TGTGCCAGCTCAGTGTCCTACGAGCAGTACTTC.

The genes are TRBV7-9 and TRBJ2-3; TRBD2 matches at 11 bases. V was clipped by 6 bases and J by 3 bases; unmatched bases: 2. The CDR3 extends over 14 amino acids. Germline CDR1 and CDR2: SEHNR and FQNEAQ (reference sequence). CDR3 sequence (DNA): TGTGCCAGCAGTACTAGCGGGGGAACAGATACGCAGTATTTT. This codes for CASSTSGGTDTQYF.

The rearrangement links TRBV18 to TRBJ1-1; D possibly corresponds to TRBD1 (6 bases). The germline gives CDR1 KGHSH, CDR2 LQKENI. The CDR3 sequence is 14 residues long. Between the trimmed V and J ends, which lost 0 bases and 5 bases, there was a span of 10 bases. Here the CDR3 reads CASSPPRGSTEAFF. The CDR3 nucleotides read TGTGCCAGCTCACCACCGAGGGGGTCGACTGAAGCTTTCTTT.

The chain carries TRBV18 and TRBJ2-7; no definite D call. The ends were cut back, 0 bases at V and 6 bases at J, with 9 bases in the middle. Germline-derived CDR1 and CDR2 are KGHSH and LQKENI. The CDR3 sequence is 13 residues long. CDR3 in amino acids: CASSPPSVPEQYF. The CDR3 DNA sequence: TGTGCCAGCTCACCACCGTCTGTACCCGAGCAGTACTTC.

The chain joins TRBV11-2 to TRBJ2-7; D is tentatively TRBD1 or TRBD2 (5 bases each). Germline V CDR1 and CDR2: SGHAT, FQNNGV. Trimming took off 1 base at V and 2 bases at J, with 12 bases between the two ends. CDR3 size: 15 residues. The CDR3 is CASSLGDLRTYEQYF. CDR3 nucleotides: TGTGCCAGCAGCTTAGGGGACCTAAGGACCTACGAGCAGTACTTC.

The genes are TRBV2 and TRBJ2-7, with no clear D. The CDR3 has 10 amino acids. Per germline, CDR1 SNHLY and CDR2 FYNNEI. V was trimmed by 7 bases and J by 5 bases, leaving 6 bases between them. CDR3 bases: TGTGCCAGCAAGGAAAACGAGCAGTACTTC. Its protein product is CASKENEQYF.

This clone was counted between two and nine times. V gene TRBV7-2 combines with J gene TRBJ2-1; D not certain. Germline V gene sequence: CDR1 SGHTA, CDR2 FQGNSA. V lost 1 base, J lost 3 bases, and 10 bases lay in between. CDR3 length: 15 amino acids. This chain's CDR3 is CASSLVGLGYNEQFF. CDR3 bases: TGTGCCAGCAGCTTAGTGGGATTGGGCTACAATGAGCAGTTCTTC.

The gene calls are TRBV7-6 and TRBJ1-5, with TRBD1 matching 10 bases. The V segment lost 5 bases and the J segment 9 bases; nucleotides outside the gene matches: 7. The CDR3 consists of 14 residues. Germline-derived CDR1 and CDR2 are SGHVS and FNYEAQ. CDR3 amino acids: CASSLDRGQRPQHF. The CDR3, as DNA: TGTGCCAGCAGCCTCGACAGGGGGCAACGGCCCCAGCATTTT.

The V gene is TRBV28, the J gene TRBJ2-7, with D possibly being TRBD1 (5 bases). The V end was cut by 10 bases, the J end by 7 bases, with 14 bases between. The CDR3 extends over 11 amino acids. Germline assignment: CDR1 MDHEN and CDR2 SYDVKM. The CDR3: CAIKGAGEQYF. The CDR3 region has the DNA TGTGCCATAAAAGGGGCAGGGGAGCAGTACTTC.

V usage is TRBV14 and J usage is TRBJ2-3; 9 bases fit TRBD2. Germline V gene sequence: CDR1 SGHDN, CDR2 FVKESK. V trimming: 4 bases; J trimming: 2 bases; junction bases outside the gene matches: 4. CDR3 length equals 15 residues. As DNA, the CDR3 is TGTGCCAGCAGCCCCCGCGGGAGGGACACAGATACGCAGTATTTT. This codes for CASSPRGRDTDTQYF.

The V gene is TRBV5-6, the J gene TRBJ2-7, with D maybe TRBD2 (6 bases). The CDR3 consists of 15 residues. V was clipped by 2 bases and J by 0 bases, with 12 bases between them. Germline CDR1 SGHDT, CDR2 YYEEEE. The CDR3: CASSFRSGLSYEQYF. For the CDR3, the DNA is TGTGCCAGCAGCTTTCGATCGGGACTCTCCTACGAGCAGTACTTC.